One and the same sample provided the 9 T cell receptor beta chains below, sequenced in a study of blood T cell repertoires in COVID-19. Sequencing was performed with immunoSEQ multiplex PCR; in TCRdb, only in-frame clones are kept and a portion is missing. The table includes about 400,000 clones, roughly 90% detected once. The sequencing input was PBMCs or T cells enriched from blood (not recorded which). The receptors originated from a woman aged 25 to 39 with acute COVID-19.

The V call is TRBV6-5, the J call TRBJ2-6; TRBD1 is a possible D gene (5 bases). The CDR3 is made up of 12 amino acids. V lost 9 bases and J 6 bases, leaving 9 bases between the germline ends. CDR1 is MNHEY and CDR2 is SVGAGI in the germline V gene. The CDR3 DNA is TGTGCCAGTGGCAGGGAGGCCAACGTCCTGACTTTC. Protein product: CASGREANVLTF.

The CDR3: CASRGVGRATNEKLFF. In DNA form, the CDR3 reads TGTGCCAGTCGCGGAGTAGGGAGAGCAACTAATGAAAAACTGTTTTTT. The rearrangement links TRBV19 to TRBJ1-4; D gene unclear. Trimming took off 8 bases at V and 0 bases at J, with 16 bases between the two ends. The CDR3 is made up of 16 amino acids. Germline V CDR1 and CDR2: LNHDA, SQIVND (reference sequence).

J is TRBJ2-2 and V is TRBV18, with TRBD2 matching 7 bases. The germline CDR1 and CDR2 sequences are KGHSH and LQKENI. The CDR3 sequence is 13 residues long. Germline trimming cut 4 bases from V and 4 bases from J; bases unmatched to any gene: 0. CDR3 protein: CASSRGGTGELFF. The CDR3 DNA follows: TGTGCCAGCTCACGCGGGGGCACCGGGGAGCTGTTTTTT.

The chain combines TRBV10-1 with TRBJ2-7, with TRBD2 matching 7 bases. Germline V gives CDR1 WNHNN, CDR2 SYGVQD (reference sequence). V shed 2 bases, J shed 6 bases, and the junction held 7 bases outside the gene matches. The CDR3 runs to 14 residues. This chain's CDR3 is CASSETHIAGEQYF. The CDR3 DNA reads as TGCGCCAGCAGTGAGACTCACATAGCGGGCGAGCAGTACTTC.

The V call is TRBV5-1, the J call TRBJ1-1; maybe TRBD1 (5 bases). Trimming took 4 bases from V and 5 from J, leaving 15 bases between them. CDR1 SGHRS and CDR2 YFSETQ come from the germline V gene. The CDR3 consists of 14 residues. CDR3: CASSGGTVSTEAFF. The CDR3 DNA sequence: TGCGCCAGCAGCGGCGGGACGGTCTCTACTGAAGCTTTCTTT. The whole variable domain, remainder taken from reference TRBV5-1 and TRBJ1-1, is KAGVTQTPRYLIKTRGQQVTLSCSPISGHRSVSWYQQTPGQGLQFLFEYFSETQRNKGNFPGRFSGRQFSNSRSEMNVSTLELGDSALYLCASSGGTVSTEAFFGQGTRLTVV.

This clone appeared a single time. The J gene is TRBJ2-3, the V gene TRBV5-6, with TRBD1 matching over 7 bases. Germline CDR1 is SGHDT and CDR2 is YYEEEE. The CDR3 covers 16 residues. After removal of 3 bases from V and 2 bases from J, the junction contained 9 bases not matched to a gene. The CDR3 DNA reads TGTGCCAGCAGCTCGTTTAAGGACAGGTACACAGATACGCAGTATTTT. This gives the protein CASSSFKDRYTDTQYF.

J is TRBJ1-4 and V is TRBV5-1, with TRBD1 as a possible D gene (6 bases). The CDR3 extends over 14 amino acids. Germline CDR1 and CDR2: SGHRS and YFSETQ. V was shortened by 4 bases and J by 5 bases, with 12 bases between the two germline ends. This chain's CDR3 is CASSPGTPNEKLFF. The CDR3 DNA follows: TGCGCCAGCAGCCCAGGGACACCCAATGAAAAACTGTTTTTT.

This clone is a singleton in its sample. This chain links TRBV27 with TRBJ2-3; D might be TRBD1 (6 bases). The CDR3 is 13 residues long. Germline values: CDR1 MNHEY, CDR2 SMNVEV (reference sequence). The CDR3 region has the DNA TGTGCTGCGCGACAGGATGGCACAGATACGCAGTATTTT. It encodes CAARQDGTDTQYF.

The rearrangement links TRBV25-1 to TRBJ1-2; D call uncertain. The CDR3 runs to 12 residues. Trimming left V 3 bases short and J 7 bases short, with 9 bases between. Germline CDR1 is MGHDK and CDR2 is SYGVNS. CDR3 amino acids: CASSDLGGGYTF. CDR3 in DNA: TGTGCCAGCAGTGACCTGGGAGGTGGCTACACCTTC.